The T cell receptor beta chain under discussion was sequenced for a study of graft-versus-host responses after intestinal transplantation. At the level of the study: Every transplant recipient was induced with anti-thymocyte globulin, then maintained on tacrolimus and steroids for approximately three years.

CDR3 length: 10 amino acids. Between the trimmed V and J ends, which lost 1 base and 7 bases, there was a span of 4 bases. CDR1 and CDR2 from the germline V gene are SQVTM and ANQGSEA. Produced via immunoSEQ multiplex PCR; TCRdb's table is partial and in-frame only. The sample has about 110,000 clones, approximately 90% seen once. A remark on this clone: Its antigen remains unidentified.

General study results and limits: The study found high graft-versus-host to host-versus-graft clonal ratios in allografts of patients with graft-donor T cell macrochimerism. Some GvH clones were seen earlier in gut or blood, suggesting intestinal origin.

The source was unstimulated CD4+ T cells sorted from spleen or lymph node cells, collected before transplant. The chain links TRBV29-1 to TRBJ1-2; no clear D gene. This clonotype originated in a human donor who was the organ donor for an intestinal transplant. The CDR3 sequence: CSVEVSGYTF. CDR3 DNA sequence: TGCAGCGTTGAAGTCAGTGGCTACACCTTC. Filled out from reference TRBV29-1 and TRBJ1-2, the complete variable domain reads SAVISQKPSRDICQRGTSLTIQCQVDSQVTMMFWYRQQPGQSLTLIATANQGSEATYESGFVIDKFPISRPNLTFSTLTVSNMSPEDSSIYLCSVEVSGYTFGSGTRLTVV.